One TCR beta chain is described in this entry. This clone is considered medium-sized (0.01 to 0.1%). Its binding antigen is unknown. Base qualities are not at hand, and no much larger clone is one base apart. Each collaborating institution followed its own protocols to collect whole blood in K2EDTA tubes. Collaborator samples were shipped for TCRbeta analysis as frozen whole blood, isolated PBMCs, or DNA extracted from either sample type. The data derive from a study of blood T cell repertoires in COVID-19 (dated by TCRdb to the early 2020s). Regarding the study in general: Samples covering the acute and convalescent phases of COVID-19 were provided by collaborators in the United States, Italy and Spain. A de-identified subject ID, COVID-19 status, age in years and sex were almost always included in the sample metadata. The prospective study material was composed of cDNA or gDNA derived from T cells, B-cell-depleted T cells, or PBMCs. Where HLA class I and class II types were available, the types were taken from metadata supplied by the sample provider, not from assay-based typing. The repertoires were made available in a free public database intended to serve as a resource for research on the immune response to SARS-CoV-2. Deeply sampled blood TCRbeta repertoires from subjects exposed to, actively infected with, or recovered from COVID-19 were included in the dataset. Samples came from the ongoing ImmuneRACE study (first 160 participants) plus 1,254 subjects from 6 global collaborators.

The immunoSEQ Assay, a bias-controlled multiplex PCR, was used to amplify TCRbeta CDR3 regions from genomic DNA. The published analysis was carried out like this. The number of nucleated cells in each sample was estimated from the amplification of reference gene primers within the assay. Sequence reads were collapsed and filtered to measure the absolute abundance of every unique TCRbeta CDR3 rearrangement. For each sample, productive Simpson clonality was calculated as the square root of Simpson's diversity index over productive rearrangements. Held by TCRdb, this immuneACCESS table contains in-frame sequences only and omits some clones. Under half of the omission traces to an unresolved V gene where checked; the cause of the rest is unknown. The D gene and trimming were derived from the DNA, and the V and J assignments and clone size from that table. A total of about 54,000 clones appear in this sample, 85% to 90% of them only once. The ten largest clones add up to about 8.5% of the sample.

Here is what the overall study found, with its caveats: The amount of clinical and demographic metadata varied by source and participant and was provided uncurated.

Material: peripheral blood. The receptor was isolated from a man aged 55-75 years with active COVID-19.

Here is the DNA: TGTGCCAGCAGCCAAGACGGTGGCGGGAGCCCCAACGAGCAGTACTTC. It encodes CASSQDGGGSPNEQYF. The chain is assembled from TRBV3-1 (or the pseudogene TRBV3-2) and TRBJ2-7, and TRBD2 aligns with 7 junction nucleotides. V has 0 bases trimmed and J has 5 bases trimmed; junction bases matching no gene number 10. The CDR3, from cysteine to phenylalanine, totals 16 residues. The retained sequence is limited to the CDR3, 48 bases, with the frame set at the first base. The CDR1 and CDR2 encoded by the germline V gene (reference sequence) are LGHDT and YNNKEL.